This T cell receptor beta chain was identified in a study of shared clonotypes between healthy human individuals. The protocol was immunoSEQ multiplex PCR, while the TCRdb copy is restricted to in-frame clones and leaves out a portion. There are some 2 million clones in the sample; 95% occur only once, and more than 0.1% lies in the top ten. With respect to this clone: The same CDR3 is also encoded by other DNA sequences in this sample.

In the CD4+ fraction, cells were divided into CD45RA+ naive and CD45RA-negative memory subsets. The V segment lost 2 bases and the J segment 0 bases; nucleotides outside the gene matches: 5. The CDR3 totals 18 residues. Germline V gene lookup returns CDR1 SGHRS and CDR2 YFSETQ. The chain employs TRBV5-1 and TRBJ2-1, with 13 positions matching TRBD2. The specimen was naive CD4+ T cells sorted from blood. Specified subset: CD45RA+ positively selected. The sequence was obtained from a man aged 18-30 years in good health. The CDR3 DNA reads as TGCGCCAGCAGCTTAGGACTAGCGGGGGCAGGCTCCTACAATGAGCAGTTCTTC. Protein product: CASSLGLAGAGSYNEQFF. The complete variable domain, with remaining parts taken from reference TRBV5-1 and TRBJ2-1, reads KAGVTQTPRYLIKTRGQQVTLSCSPISGHRSVSWYQQTPGQGLQFLFEYFSETQRNKGNFPGRFSGRQFSNSRSEMNVSTLELGDSALYLCASSLGLAGAGSYNEQFFGPGTRLTVL.